This TCR beta chain appears in the sequencing data of a study of response to subunit inactivated influenza vaccine. This clonotype appeared a few times. The target antigen is unknown. Each CDR3 protein is one row after TCRdb ran MiXCR on the RT-PCR reads. This sample yields approximately 500,000 distinct CDR3 sequences, of which over 10% are seen a single time; 13% belongs to the top ten. Study conclusions and caveats: A suggestion made by the authors is that each seasonal influenza vaccination recruits few new T cells.

The CDR3 has 17 amino acids. V lost 2 bases to trimming and J lost 7 bases; unmatched junction nucleotides: 17. Germline V lookup: CDR1 SEHNR, CDR2 FQNEAQ (reference sequence). The material sequenced was PBMCs from blood, taken about 40 days after vaccination. This clonotype originated in a man aged 45-65 years who received an inactivated influenza vaccine. The rearrangement joins TRBV7-9 to TRBJ2-7; 7 bases agree with TRBD2. CDR3 residues: CASSLTRGGTLEKEQYF. The CDR3 DNA sequence: TGTGCCAGCAGCTTAACCCGGGGAGGGACCTTGGAGAAAGAGCAGTACTTC.